The next 24 T cell receptor beta chains were all read from a single sample in a study of blood T cell repertoires in COVID-19. The assay was immunoSEQ multiplex PCR, and TCRdb's table has in-frame clones only and misses some. The repertoire holds 99,000 or so clones, with 80% to 90% as singletons. Sequencing was done on a sample of peripheral blood. These receptors were taken from a man in his forties or fifties with acute or convalescent COVID-19.

This chain connects TRBV12-5 to TRBJ1-2; the D is unclear. Germline V gives CDR1 LGHNT, CDR2 FRNRAP. Trimming stripped 2 bases from V and 7 bases from J, with 5 bases between. The CDR3 spans 11 residues. The CDR3 DNA reads TGTGCTAGTGGTTTGTCGGGTGGCTACACCTTC. Translating it yields CASGLSGGYTF. Together with reference TRBV12-5 and TRBJ1-2, the CDR3 gives the full variable domain: DARVTQTPRHKVTEMGQEVTMRCQPILGHNTVFWYRQTMMQGLELLAYFRNRAPLDDSGMPKDRFSAEMPDATLATLKIQPSEPRDSAVYFCASGLSGGYTFGSGTRLTVV.

The genes are TRBV5-1 and TRBJ2-1; the D is unclear. The CDR3 has 11 amino acids. Germline loops: CDR1 SGHRS, CDR2 YFSETQ. V gave up 7 bases and J gave up 6 bases, with 8 bases separating them. DNA of the CDR3: TGCGCCAGCGTCTATTTCAATGAGCAGTTCTTC. It specifies CASVYFNEQFF.

This chain connects TRBV27 to TRBJ2-3, with 7 bases fitting TRBD1. The CDR3 runs 15 residues. CDR1 is MNHEY, CDR2 SMNVEV, per germline (reference sequence). Losses at the gene ends were 3 bases for V and 5 bases for J; bases not matched to a gene: 8. CDR3 sequence reads: CASSFENRGRDTQYF. The CDR3 DNA reads as TGTGCCAGCAGTTTTGAAAACAGGGGAAGAGATACGCAGTATTTT.

Note on this clone: The junction departs from the called germline gene at one end, perhaps through a read error. V gene TRBV25-1 combines with J gene TRBJ2-5; 8 bases align to TRBD1. The CDR3 length is 13 residues. In germline, CDR1 is MGHDK, CDR2 SYGVNS. The CDR3 nucleotides read TGTGCCAGCAGTGATCTCCTAGGACAGGGTGAACACTTC. Translating gives CASSDLLGQGEHF.

The rearrangement links TRBV5-6 to TRBJ2-5; D possibly corresponds to TRBD1 (6 bases). The V and J ends lost 0 bases and 1 base respectively, with 7 bases between them. CDR3 length: 14 residues. CDR1 is SGHDT, CDR2 YYEEEE, per germline. The CDR3 DNA reads as TGTGCCAGCAGCTTGGGACAGGTCCAAGAGACCCAGTACTTC. Its protein product is CASSLGQVQETQYF.

Comment on this clone: The junction does not match germline at one end; this may be a read error. The rearrangement links TRBV6-1 to TRBJ2-7; possible D gene TRBD2, 5 bases. The germline V gene has CDR1 MNHNS and CDR2 SASEGT. The CDR3 covers 11 residues. The CDR3 loop reads CASGEGMGQYF. The DNA of the CDR3 is TGTGCCAGCGGTGAGGGCATGGGGCAGTACTTC.

The gene calls are TRBV30 and TRBJ2-1; 7 bases align to TRBD2. J lost 3 bases, V lost 3 bases, and 11 bases had no gene match. This CDR3 has 16 amino acids. Germline V gene lookup returns CDR1 GTSNPN and CDR2 SVGIG (reference sequence). CDR3 bases: TGTGCCTGGAGGGCACGACTAGCCCTAAGCTACAATGAGCAGTTCTTC. Translation gives CAWRARLALSYNEQFF. The full variable domain, with the rest looked up from reference TRBV30 and TRBJ2-1, is SQTIHQWPATLVQPVGSPLSLECTVEGTSNPNLYWYRQAAGRGLQLLFYSVGIGQISSEVPQNLSASRPQDRQFILSSKKLLLSDSGFYLCAWRARLALSYNEQFFGPGTRLTVL.

V gene TRBV5-5 combines with J gene TRBJ2-3; TRBD2 might be the D (6 bases). Germline CDR1 and CDR2: SGHKS and YYEKEE (reference sequence). Trimming took 7 bases from V and 6 from J, leaving 15 bases between them. The CDR3 has 13 residues. Written as DNA, the CDR3 is TGTGCCAGCTCCGCCGGGGGAACGGATACGCAGTATTTT. This gives the protein CASSAGGTDTQYF.

The CDR3 bases are TGTGCCAGCTCACCCCGGGTCGCGGGTACAGATACGCAGTATTTT. This sequence encodes CASSPRVAGTDTQYF. The rearrangement links TRBV18 to TRBJ2-3; maybe TRBD2 (5 bases). The germline gives CDR1 KGHSH, CDR2 LQKENI. The CDR3 length is 15 residues. V lost 3 bases and J 3 bases, leaving 13 bases between the germline ends.

This rearrangement joins TRBV19 to TRBJ2-7; 13 bases agree with TRBD2. Per the germline V gene, CDR1 is LNHDA and CDR2 is SQIVND (reference sequence). CDR3 length equals 14 residues. V trimming: 5 bases; J trimming: 6 bases; junction bases outside the gene matches: 4. CDR3 sequence reads: CASSGTSGKVEQYF. The CDR3, as DNA: TGTGCCAGTAGTGGGACTAGCGGGAAGGTCGAGCAGTACTTC.

The chain employs TRBV28 and TRBJ2-6; D is ambiguous. CDR3 length: 15 residues. The V end lost 5 bases, the J end lost 0 bases, and 8 bases lay between the germline ends. Germline V gene sequence: CDR1 MDHEN, CDR2 SYDVKM. The CDR3 DNA sequence: TGTGCCAGCAGTCGACCTAGCTCTGGGGCCAACGTCCTGACTTTC. Translated, it gives CASSRPSSGANVLTF.

The V gene is TRBV19, the J gene TRBJ2-1, with 7 nucleotides matching TRBD2. The CDR3 consists of 14 residues. The V gene's germline CDR1 is LNHDA and CDR2 SQIVND (reference sequence). V gave up 4 bases and J gave up 7 bases; unmatched junction bases: 7. The CDR3 loop is CASSTRGGVNEQFF. CDR3 nucleotide sequence: TGTGCCAGTAGTACCCGGGGAGGGGTGAATGAGCAGTTCTTC.

The chain uses TRBV28 and TRBJ2-4, with 8 nucleotides matching TRBD2. The CDR3 consists of 16 residues. V lost 6 bases to trimming and J lost 4 bases; unmatched junction nucleotides: 11. Germline CDR1 and CDR2: MDHEN and SYDVKM. The CDR3 spells CASSERGRSYKNIQYF. CDR3 nucleotide sequence: TGTGCCAGCAGCGAGCGGGGGCGATCTTATAAAAACATTCAGTACTTC.

The rearrangement joins TRBV24-1 to TRBJ2-1; TRBD2 matches 12 bases. With 3 bases clipped from V and 4 bases from J, the junction kept 6 bases outside the gene matches. The CDR3 loop spans 17 amino acids. CDR1 and CDR2 from the germline V gene are KGHDR and SFDVKD. In DNA form, the CDR3 reads TGTGCCACCAGTGATACCCTAGCGGGAGGGCAATACAATGAGCAGTTCTTC. Protein sequence: CATSDTLAGGQYNEQFF.

V gene TRBV19 combines with J gene TRBJ1-1; no definite D call. CDR1 LNHDA and CDR2 SQIVND come from the germline V gene (reference sequence). The CDR3 extends over 16 amino acids. The germline V and J ends were trimmed by 5 bases and 6 bases, with 22 bases remaining between them. CDR3 sequence reads: CASSPYAIGDGAEAFF. CDR3 bases: TGTGCCAGTAGTCCGTACGCGATCGGGGATGGTGCTGAAGCTTTCTTT.

This chain connects TRBV2 to TRBJ1-4; TRBD1 is a possible D gene (6 bases). This CDR3 region has 15 residues. V lost 4 bases and J lost 8, with 17 bases in between. The germline V gene encodes CDR1 SNHLY and CDR2 FYNNEI. The CDR3 DNA is TGTGCCAGCAGTGCATATGACCAGGGGAGAGAAAAACTGTTTTTT. Its protein product is CASSAYDQGREKLFF. The full variable domain, its missing parts supplied by reference TRBV2 and TRBJ1-4, is EPEVTQTPSHQVTQMGQEVILRCVPISNHLYFYWYRQILGQKVEFLVSFYNNEISEKSEIFDDQFSVERPDGSNFTLKIRSTKLEDSAMYFCASSAYDQGREKLFFGSGTQLSVL.

Written as DNA, the CDR3 is TGCGCCAGCAGCTTTAGCACCGCCAACACCGGGGAGCTGTTTTTT. This sequence encodes CASSFSTANTGELFF. The chain has TRBV5-1 and TRBJ2-2; D gene unclear. The CDR3 length is 15 residues. Germline V CDR1 and CDR2: SGHRS, YFSETQ. With 2 bases removed from V and 2 bases from J, the gap between germline ends came to 10 bases.

This clone was counted once. V and J are TRBV10-3 and TRBJ2-2; TRBD2 matches at 8 bases. The CDR3 spans 16 residues. The germline CDR1 and CDR2 sequences are ENHRY and SYGVKD. Trimming took 3 bases from V and 4 from J; bases not matched to a gene: 7. The CDR3, as DNA: TGTGCCATCAGTGAACTTGCGGGAGGAGGCACCGGGGAGCTGTTTTTT. This codes for CAISELAGGGTGELFF.

The V and J genes are TRBV10-1 and TRBJ1-6; D not resolved. The germline V gene has CDR1 WNHNN and CDR2 SYGVQD (reference sequence). The ends were cut back, 0 bases at V and 10 bases at J, with 7 bases in the middle. The CDR3 has 13 amino acids. The CDR3 loop is CASSESHGSPLHF. CDR3 bases: TGCGCCAGCAGTGAGTCTCACGGGTCACCCCTCCACTTT.

This clone appeared once. V usage is TRBV19 and J usage is TRBJ1-3; maybe TRBD1 (6 bases). CDR1 LNHDA and CDR2 SQIVND come from the germline V gene (reference sequence). The CDR3 sequence is 14 residues long. V lost 3 bases to trimming and J lost 4 bases, with 10 bases between them. CDR3 DNA: TGTGCCAGTAGTATGACAGGACAAGGAAACACCATATATTTT. Amino acid sequence: CASSMTGQGNTIYF.

The J gene is TRBJ1-4, the V gene TRBV24-1; 8 bases agree with TRBD1. The CDR3 totals 13 residues. V shed 1 base, J shed 10 bases, and the junction held 1 base outside the gene matches. CDR1 KGHDR and CDR2 SFDVKD come from the germline V gene. CDR3 sequence reads: CATSDFQGAKLFF. The CDR3, as DNA: TGTGCCACCAGTGATTTTCAGGGGGCAAAACTGTTTTTT.

The gene calls are TRBV6-1 and TRBJ2-1; 7 nucleotides match TRBD1. CDR3 length: 19 residues. V gave up 4 bases and J gave up 8 bases; unmatched junction bases: 23. Germline V gene lookup returns CDR1 MNHNS and CDR2 SASEGT. CDR3 sequence: CASSVERIHNDRVADEQFF. In DNA form, the CDR3 reads TGTGCCAGCAGTGTAGAACGGATCCACAATGACAGGGTGGCTGATGAGCAGTTCTTC.

The V call is TRBV11-3, the J call TRBJ2-1, with TRBD1 matching over 9 bases. V shed 5 bases and J 7 bases; nucleotides not matched to a gene: 9. In germline, CDR1 is SGHNT, CDR2 YENEEA. The CDR3 contains 15 residues. The CDR3 is CASSPQGAAGNEQFF. CDR3 nucleotide sequence: TGTGCCAGCAGCCCACAGGGGGCCGCGGGGAATGAGCAGTTCTTC. The whole variable domain, filled in from reference TRBV11-3 and TRBJ2-1, reads EAGVVQSPRYKIIEKKQPVAFWCNPISGHNTLYWYLQNLGQGPELLIRYENEEAVDDSQLPKDRFSAERLKGVDSTLKIQPAELGDSAVYLCASSPQGAAGNEQFFGPGTRLTVL.

V usage is TRBV2 and J usage is TRBJ2-5, with 11 bases fitting TRBD1. In germline, CDR1 is SNHLY, CDR2 FYNNEI. The V and J ends lost 5 bases and 2 bases, in that order; junction bases with no gene match: 4. The CDR3 runs 15 residues. The CDR3 nucleotides are TGTGCCAGCAGTACCGGGACAGGGGGTCAAGAGACCCAGTACTTC. It yields the protein CASSTGTGGQETQYF.